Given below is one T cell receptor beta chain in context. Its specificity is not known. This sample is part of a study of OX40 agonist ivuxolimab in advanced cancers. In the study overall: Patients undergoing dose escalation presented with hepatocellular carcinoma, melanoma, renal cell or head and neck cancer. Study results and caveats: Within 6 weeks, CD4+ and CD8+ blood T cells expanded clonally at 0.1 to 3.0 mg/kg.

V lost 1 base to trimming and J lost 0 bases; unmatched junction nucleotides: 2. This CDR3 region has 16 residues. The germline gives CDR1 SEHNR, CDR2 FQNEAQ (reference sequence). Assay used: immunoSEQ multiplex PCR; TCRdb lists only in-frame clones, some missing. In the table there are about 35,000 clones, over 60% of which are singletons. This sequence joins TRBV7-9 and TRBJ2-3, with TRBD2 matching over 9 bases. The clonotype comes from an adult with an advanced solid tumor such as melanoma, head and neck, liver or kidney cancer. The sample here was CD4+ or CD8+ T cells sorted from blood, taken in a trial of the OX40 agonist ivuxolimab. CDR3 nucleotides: TGTGCCAGCAGCTTAGGGCGGGGGGGAAGCACAGATACGCAGTATTTT. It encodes CASSLGRGGSTDTQYF.